The 14 T cell receptor beta chains below come from one sample, sequenced in a study of blood T cell repertoires in COVID-19. Clones were read by immunoSEQ multiplex PCR, and TCRdb kept only the in-frame ones, dropping some. The sample yields around 290,000 clones, nearly 90% seen once. The specimen was PBMCs or T cells enriched from blood (not recorded which). These receptors were obtained from a woman aged 25 to 39 who had recovered from COVID-19.

This chain joins TRBV28 and TRBJ1-1, with 9 bases identical to TRBD1. This CDR3 region has 13 residues. The J segment lost 11 bases and the V segment lost 5 bases, leaving 9 bases of the junction unmatched. Germline assignment: CDR1 MDHEN and CDR2 SYDVKM. In nucleotides, the CDR3 is TGTGCCAGCAGTCGGGACAGGGAAGGAAAGGCTTTCTTT. Translation: CASSRDREGKAFF.

V and J are TRBV27 and TRBJ2-1; TRBD1 matches 7 bases. V lost 7 bases, J lost 2 bases, and 11 bases stayed unmatched. The length of the CDR3 is 16 residues. Germline CDR1 reads MNHEY; CDR2 reads SMNVEV (reference sequence). The CDR3 region is CASIKNLQGAYNEQFF. The CDR3 DNA reads TGTGCCAGCATTAAAAACCTCCAGGGGGCCTACAATGAGCAGTTCTTC.

As DNA, the CDR3 is TGTGCCAGTAGTTTTGAGGCCCCAGTGTCTAGCTACACCTTC. Its translation is CASSFEAPVSSYTF. V and J are TRBV19 and TRBJ1-2; the D is unclear. The CDR3 contains 14 residues. Trimming stripped 5 bases from V and 9 bases from J, with 19 bases between. Germline assignment: CDR1 LNHDA and CDR2 SQIVND (reference sequence).

This clone was found many times. The genes are TRBV7-3 and TRBJ2-5; 9 bases are a match to TRBD1. Germline trimming cut 5 bases from V and 4 bases from J; bases unmatched to any gene: 20. Germline values: CDR1 SGHTA, CDR2 FQGTGA. The CDR3 is 19 residues long. This CDR3 is CASSKSHPQGQGLGETQYF. DNA for the CDR3: TGTGCCAGCAGCAAATCGCACCCCCAAGGACAGGGGCTCGGAGAGACCCAGTACTTC.

The genes are TRBV19 and TRBJ2-1; TRBD2 agrees at 7 bases. V trimming: 7 bases; J trimming: 7 bases; junction bases outside the gene matches: 10. The CDR3 is made up of 14 amino acids. Germline CDR1 is LNHDA and CDR2 is SQIVND (reference sequence). Here the CDR3 reads CASIGGSGRNEQFF. CDR3 sequence (DNA): TGTGCCAGTATAGGCGGGAGCGGAAGGAATGAGCAGTTCTTC.

The CDR3 loop reads CASSTGTRNTIYF. The DNA for the CDR3 is TGTGCCAGCAGCACCGGGACAAGAAACACCATATATTTT. This chain links TRBV9 with TRBJ1-3; possible D gene TRBD1, 6 bases. V was pared by 4 bases and J by 5 bases, with 10 bases between. CDR3 size: 13 residues. Germline CDR1 is SGDLS and CDR2 is YYNGEE.

This chain connects TRBV29-1 to TRBJ2-1; no clear D. This CDR3 spans 10 amino acids. Germline V gives CDR1 SQVTM, CDR2 ANQGSEA. The CDR3 nucleotides read TGCAGTTTTTCCAGCAATGAGCAGTTCTTC. Translation: CSFSSNEQFF.

J is TRBJ2-1 and V is TRBV7-6, with 10 bases fitting TRBD2. The CDR3 consists of 20 residues. J was trimmed by 0 bases and V by 7 bases; bases with no gene match: 18. Looked up from germline, CDR1 is SGHVS and CDR2 is FNYEAQ. The CDR3 bases are TGTGCCAGCACCGGATGGCTGGAGCGGGGGGGGGAACGCTCCTACAATGAGCAGTTCTTC. It codes for CASTGWLERGGERSYNEQFF.

This clone was counted a few times. Its ends do not fully match the called genes, so a read error is possible. This chain joins TRBV28 and TRBJ1-2, with D unresolved. The CDR3 extends over 12 amino acids. The germline CDR1 and CDR2 sequences are MDHEN and SYDVKM. The DNA of the CDR3 is TGTGCCAGCAGTTCCAACCCGGAACAGAGTGACTTC. It codes for CASSSNPEQSDF.

This chain links TRBV20-1 with TRBJ2-5, with TRBD2 as a possible D gene (6 bases). The CDR3 runs 16 residues. Germline lookup yields CDR1 DFQATT and CDR2 SNEGSKA (reference sequence). The germline V and J ends were trimmed by 3 bases and 6 bases, with 23 bases remaining between them. The CDR3 region is CSASPNVREPKQTQYF. DNA for the CDR3: TGCAGTGCTAGTCCCAACGTCCGGGAGCCAAAACAGACCCAGTACTTC.

The chain is built from TRBV29-1 and TRBJ2-5; D is ambiguous. CDR3 size: 13 residues. Germline V gene data show CDR1 as SQVTM and CDR2 as ANQGSEA. Trimming shortened V by 2 bases and J by 5 bases, and 12 bases separated the two germline ends. CDR3 DNA: TGCAGCGTTGAACTAATATTGGTTGAGACCCAGTACTTC. This gives the protein CSVELILVETQYF. Full variable domain (rest looked up from reference TRBV29-1 and TRBJ2-5): SAVISQKPSRDICQRGTSLTIQCQVDSQVTMMFWYRQQPGQSLTLIATANQGSEATYESGFVIDKFPISRPNLTFSTLTVSNMSPEDSSIYLCSVELILVETQYFGPGTRLLVL.

The V and J genes are TRBV27 and TRBJ2-5; 7 nucleotides agree with TRBD2. Losses at the gene ends were 6 bases for V and 3 bases for J; bases not matched to a gene: 13. The germline CDR1 and CDR2 sequences are MNHEY and SMNVEV (reference sequence). This CDR3 spans 16 amino acids. The CDR3 sequence is CASSQVKRLAKETQYF. The CDR3 DNA reads TGTGCCAGCAGCCAAGTCAAGAGACTAGCTAAAGAGACCCAGTACTTC.

This clone was found once. In DNA form, the CDR3 reads TGTGCCAGCAGTTACGCCGTGGGTAGCGATTCACCCCTCCACTTT. This sequence encodes CASSYAVGSDSPLHF. This chain connects TRBV6-6 to TRBJ1-6; D ambiguous. Trimming stripped 2 bases from V and 8 bases from J, with 13 bases between. Germline loops: CDR1 MNHNY, CDR2 SVGAGI (reference sequence). The length of the CDR3 is 15 residues.

The sample holds one count of this clone. V is TRBV28 and J is TRBJ1-2; no reliable D call. V was trimmed by 5 bases and J by 2 bases, leaving 12 bases between them. Germline CDR1 is MDHEN and CDR2 is SYDVKM. The CDR3 has 14 residues. The CDR3 spells CASSIPPSNYGYTF. The CDR3, as DNA: TGTGCCAGCAGTATCCCTCCCTCCAACTATGGCTACACCTTC.